Below are 20 T cell receptor beta chains sequenced from a single sample in a study of T-cell memory formation after mild COVID-19. TCRdb re-analysed the 5' RACE reads in MiXCR, keeping a single row per CDR3 protein. The sample has 250,000 to 350,000 distinct CDR3 sequences; roughly an eighth are singletons. The specimen sequenced was PBMCs or a T cell subset sorted from them (not recorded which). All receptors derive from a man aged 18 to 29 who had mild COVID-19 (a few samples of this study predate the infection). Cell type and time point are not known.

The chain has TRBV5-1 and TRBJ1-2, with D maybe TRBD1 (5 bases). Trimming stripped 4 bases from V and 8 bases from J, with 12 bases between. The germline gives CDR1 SGHRS, CDR2 YFSETQ. CDR3 length: 12 residues. CDR3 nucleotide sequence: TGCGCCAGCAGCCCGACAGAACAGGGCTACACCTTC. Its protein is CASSPTEQGYTF.

This clonotype was picked up many times. The chain has TRBV4-2 and TRBJ2-1; D ambiguous. CDR3 length: 12 residues. Germline V gives CDR1 LGHNA, CDR2 YNFKEQ. Trimming left V 0 bases short and J 7 bases short, with 4 bases between. The CDR3 nucleotides are TGTGCCAGCAGCCAAGAGGGGAATGAGCAGTTCTTC. Translation gives CASSQEGNEQFF.

This clonotype turned up a few times. The chain links TRBV4-1 to TRBJ1-4; possible D gene TRBD1, 5 bases. The CDR3 runs to 14 residues. CDR1 and CDR2 from the germline V gene are MGHRA and YSYEKL. The V end was cut by 2 bases, the J end by 3 bases, with 7 bases between. The CDR3 region has the DNA TGCGCCAGCAGCCAACCGGGACCTAATGAAAAACTGTTTTTT. Amino acids: CASSQPGPNEKLFF.

There are a few counts of this clonotype. This rearrangement joins TRBV4-1 to TRBJ2-5; tentative D call: TRBD2 (7 bases). Germline V CDR1 and CDR2: MGHRA, YSYEKL. The CDR3 is 16 residues long. Trimming cost V 1 base and J 4 bases, with 16 bases left between them. The CDR3 DNA is TGCGCCAGCAGCCAAGGTCGGGGGGCCGCCCGAGAGACCCAGTACTTC. Amino acids: CASSQGRGAARETQYF.

This clonotype was observed at least ten times. V usage is TRBV20-1 and J usage is TRBJ2-7; 8 positions agree with TRBD2. V was pared by 7 bases and J by 0 bases, with 11 bases of the junction left unmatched. The CDR3 loop spans 15 amino acids. CDR1 is DFQATT and CDR2 is SNEGSKA in the germline V gene (reference sequence). CDR3 in amino acids: CSVSGGTASSYEQYV. In nucleotides, the CDR3 is TGCAGTGTAAGCGGGGGAACTGCAAGCTCCTACGAGCAGTACGTC.

The V call is TRBV7-9, the J call TRBJ2-2, with D possibly TRBD1 on 6 matching bases. The CDR3 has 17 residues. V was shortened by 6 bases and J by 6 bases, with 23 bases between the two germline ends. From germline, CDR1 is SEHNR and CDR2 FQNEAQ (reference sequence). Written as DNA, the CDR3 is TGTGCCAGCAGTCCGGACAGTCCGCCCCTGTCGGCCGGGGAGCTGTTTTTT. Its protein product is CASSPDSPPLSAGELFF.

The rearrangement links TRBV5-5 to TRBJ2-5, with D tentatively TRBD1 (6 bases). Per the germline V gene, CDR1 is SGHKS and CDR2 is YYEKEE (reference sequence). This CDR3 contains 16 residues. V lost 3 bases and J 5 bases, leaving 20 bases between the germline ends. The CDR3 loop is CASSWGQQGSGETQYF. CDR3 coding DNA: TGTGCCAGCAGCTGGGGTCAACAGGGAAGTGGTGAGACCCAGTACTTC.

J is TRBJ2-7 and V is TRBV3-1; the D is unclear. V was pared by 4 bases and J by 3 bases, with 13 bases between. Germline CDR1 LGHDT, CDR2 YNNKEL (reference sequence). This CDR3 spans 14 amino acids. In nucleotides, the CDR3 is TGTGCCAGCAGCCTAGATAGACAAGACTACGAGCAGTACGTC. It yields the protein CASSLDRQDYEQYV.

This clonotype occurred a few times. The J gene is TRBJ2-3, the V gene TRBV29-1; 9 nucleotides line up with TRBD2. With 5 bases clipped from V and 7 bases from J, the junction kept 10 bases outside the gene matches. Germline V lookup: CDR1 SQVTM, CDR2 ANQGSEA. The CDR3 contains 14 residues. CDR3 in DNA: TGCAGCGTTTCCGGGGCTAGCGGGGCCTATACGCAGTATTTT. It encodes CSVSGASGAYTQYF.

The CDR3 protein is CASRFKFSNYGYTF. The CDR3 DNA is TGTGCCAGCAGGTTTAAATTCAGTAACTATGGCTACACCTTC. This rearrangement joins TRBV12-3 or TRBV12-4 to TRBJ1-2; no firm D call. The CDR3 spans 14 residues. The V gene lost 6 bases and the J gene lost 1 base, with 12 bases spanning the gap.

The sample holds a few counts of this clonotype. This rearrangement joins TRBV7-2 to TRBJ2-5, with 7 bases that match TRBD2. The CDR3 extends over 13 amino acids. Trimming cost V 6 bases and J 4 bases; bases outside gene matches: 5. Germline V gene data show CDR1 as SGHTA and CDR2 as FQGNSA. The DNA of the CDR3 is TGTGCCAGCAGTAGGGACTATTCAGAGACCCAGTACTTC. Encoded protein: CASSRDYSETQYF.

This rearrangement joins TRBV7-2 to TRBJ1-1; D not resolved. The germline V and J ends were trimmed by 1 base and 4 bases, with 7 bases remaining between them. The CDR3 is made up of 13 amino acids. From germline, CDR1 is SGHTA and CDR2 FQGNSA. The CDR3: CASSLGEVTEAFF. The CDR3 DNA follows: TGTGCCAGCAGCTTAGGGGAAGTCACTGAAGCTTTCTTT.

This clonotype was recorded many times. The rearrangement links TRBV20-1 to TRBJ1-5; weak D call: TRBD1 (5 bases). The V gene's germline CDR1 is DFQATT and CDR2 SNEGSKA (reference sequence). Trimming removed 5 bases from V and 4 bases from J, with 9 bases in between. The CDR3 runs to 12 residues. The CDR3 reads CSAFDSNQPQHF. The CDR3 DNA is TGCAGTGCTTTCGACAGTAATCAGCCCCAGCATTTT.

This chain links TRBV6-2 or TRBV6-3 with TRBJ2-3; 8 bases map to TRBD2. The ends lost 6 bases at V and 8 bases at J; junction bases unmatched: 7. This CDR3 has 13 amino acids. The germline V gene has CDR1 MNHEY and CDR2 SVGEGT. The chain's CDR3 is CASSPGTRVTQYF. The CDR3 bases are TGTGCCAGCAGCCCCGGGACTAGAGTTACGCAGTATTTT.

Here the CDR3 DNA reads TGTGCCAGCAGTGAACATCAGGGGGGATCGGACATTCAGTACTTC. Translating it yields CASSEHQGGSDIQYF. The chain has TRBV6-1 and TRBJ2-4; tentative D call: TRBD1 (7 bases). CDR1 and CDR2 (germline): MNHNS, SASEGT. V gave up 2 bases and J gave up 8 bases, with 16 bases separating them. The CDR3 totals 15 residues.

The chain is built from TRBV4-3 and TRBJ1-5; tentatively, D is TRBD1 (5 bases). The germline V gene has CDR1 LGHNA and CDR2 YSLEER. The CDR3 consists of 15 residues. V gave up 1 base and J gave up 2 bases, with 9 bases separating them. In DNA form, the CDR3 reads TGCGCCAGCAGCCAAGTAGGAGGGGGCAATCAGCCCCAGCATTTT. Translating gives CASSQVGGGNQPQHF.

This chain joins TRBV30 and TRBJ1-1, with 7 nucleotides matching TRBD1. The CDR3 totals 14 residues. J was trimmed by 0 bases and V by 4 bases; bases with no gene match: 5. The V gene's germline CDR1 is GTSNPN and CDR2 SVGIG (reference sequence). In DNA form, the CDR3 reads TGTGCCTGGAACCCGGGACAGATGAACACTGAAGCTTTCTTT. It codes for CAWNPGQMNTEAFF.

The rearrangement joins TRBV7-9 to TRBJ2-7, with D perhaps TRBD2 (5 bases). V was pared by 5 bases and J by 3 bases, with 8 bases between. Germline CDR1 reads SEHNR; CDR2 reads FQNEAQ (reference sequence). This CDR3 is built from 12 residues. This CDR3 reads CASSQRGYEQYF. In DNA, the CDR3 is TGTGCCAGCAGCCAACGGGGCTACGAGCAGTACTTC. Using reference TRBV7-9 and TRBJ2-7 for the parts outside the CDR3, the full variable domain is DTGVSQNPRHKITKRGQNVTFRCDPISEHNRLYWYRQTLGQGPEFLTYFQNEAQLEKSRLLSDRFSAERPKGSFSTLEIQRTEQGDSAMYLCASSQRGYEQYFGPGTRLTVT.

This chain links TRBV4-1 with TRBJ2-3; D may be TRBD2 (5 bases). Looked up from germline, CDR1 is MGHRA and CDR2 is YSYEKL. The CDR3 has 11 amino acids. V dropped 6 bases and J dropped 4 bases, with 5 bases sitting between them. The CDR3 sequence is CASRGADTQYF. The CDR3 DNA reads TGCGCCAGCAGGGGAGCAGATACGCAGTATTTT.

The chain joins TRBV7-9 to TRBJ1-1; D is uncertain. The CDR3 runs 12 residues. The V and J ends lost 1 base and 7 bases respectively, with 7 bases between them. CDR1 and CDR2 (germline): SEHNR, FQNEAQ (reference sequence). CDR3 protein: CASSLGYIEAFF. CDR3 coding DNA: TGTGCCAGCAGCTTAGGTTACATTGAAGCTTTCTTT.